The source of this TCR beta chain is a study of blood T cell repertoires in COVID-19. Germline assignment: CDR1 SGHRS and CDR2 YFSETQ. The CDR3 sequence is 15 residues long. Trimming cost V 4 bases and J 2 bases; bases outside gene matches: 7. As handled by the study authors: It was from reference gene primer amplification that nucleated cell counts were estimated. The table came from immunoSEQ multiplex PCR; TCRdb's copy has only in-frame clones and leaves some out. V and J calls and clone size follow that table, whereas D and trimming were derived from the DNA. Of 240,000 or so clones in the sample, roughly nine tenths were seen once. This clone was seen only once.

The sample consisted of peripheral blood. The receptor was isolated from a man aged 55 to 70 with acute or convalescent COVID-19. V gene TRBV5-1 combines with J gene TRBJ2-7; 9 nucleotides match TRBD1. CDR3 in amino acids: CASSLGQGRPYEQYF. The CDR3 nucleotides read TGCGCCAGCAGCCTAGGACAGGGGAGACCCTACGAGCAGTACTTC.